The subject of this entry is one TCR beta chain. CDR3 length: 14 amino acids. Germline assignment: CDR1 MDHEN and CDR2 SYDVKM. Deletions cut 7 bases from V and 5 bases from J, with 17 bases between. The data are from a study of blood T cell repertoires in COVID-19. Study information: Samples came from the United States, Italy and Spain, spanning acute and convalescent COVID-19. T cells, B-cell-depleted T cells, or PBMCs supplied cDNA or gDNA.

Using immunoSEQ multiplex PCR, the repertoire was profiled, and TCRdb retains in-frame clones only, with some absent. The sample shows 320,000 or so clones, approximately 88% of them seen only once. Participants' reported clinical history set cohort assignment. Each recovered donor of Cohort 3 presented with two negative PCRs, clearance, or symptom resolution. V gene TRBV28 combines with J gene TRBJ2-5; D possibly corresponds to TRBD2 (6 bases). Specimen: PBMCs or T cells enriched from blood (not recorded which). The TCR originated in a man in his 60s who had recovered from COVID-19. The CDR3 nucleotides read TGTGCCAGCATCTCTGGAGGGGTCCGGGAGACCCAGTACTTC. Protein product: CASISGGVRETQYF.